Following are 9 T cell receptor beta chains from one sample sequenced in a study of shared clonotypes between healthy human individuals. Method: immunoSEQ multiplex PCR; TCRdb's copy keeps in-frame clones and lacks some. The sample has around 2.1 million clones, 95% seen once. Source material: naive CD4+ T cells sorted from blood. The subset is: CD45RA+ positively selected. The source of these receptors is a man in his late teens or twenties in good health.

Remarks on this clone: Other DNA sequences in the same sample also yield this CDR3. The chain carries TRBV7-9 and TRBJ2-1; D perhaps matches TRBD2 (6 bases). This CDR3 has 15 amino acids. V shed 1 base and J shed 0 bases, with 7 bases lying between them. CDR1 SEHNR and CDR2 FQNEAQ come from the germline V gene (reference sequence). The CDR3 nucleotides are TGTGCCAGCAGCTTAGACGGGGGCTCCTACAATGAGCAGTTCTTC. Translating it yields CASSLDGGSYNEQFF.

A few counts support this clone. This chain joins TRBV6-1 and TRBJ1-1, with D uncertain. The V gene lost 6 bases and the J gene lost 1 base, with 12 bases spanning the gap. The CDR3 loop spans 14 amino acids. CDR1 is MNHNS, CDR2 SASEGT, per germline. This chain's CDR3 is CASRKDPWNTEAFF. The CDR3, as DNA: TGTGCCAGCAGGAAGGACCCGTGGAACACTGAAGCTTTCTTT.

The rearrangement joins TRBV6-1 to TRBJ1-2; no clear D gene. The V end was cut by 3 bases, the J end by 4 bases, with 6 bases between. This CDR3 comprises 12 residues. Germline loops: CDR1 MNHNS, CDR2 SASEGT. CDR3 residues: CASSERFYGYTF. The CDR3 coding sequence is TGTGCCAGCAGTGAGCGGTTCTATGGCTACACCTTC.

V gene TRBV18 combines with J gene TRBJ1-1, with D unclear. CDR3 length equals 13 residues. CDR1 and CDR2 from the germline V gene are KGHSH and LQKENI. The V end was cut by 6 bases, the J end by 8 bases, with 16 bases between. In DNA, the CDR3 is TGTGCCAGCTCCCTTACCGAGGGAAACGAAGCTTTCTTT. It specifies CASSLTEGNEAFF. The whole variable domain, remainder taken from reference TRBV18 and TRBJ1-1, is NAGVMQNPRHLVRRRGQEARLRCSPMKGHSHVYWYRQLPEEGLKFMVYLQKENIIDESGMPKERFSAEFPKEGPSILRIQQVVRGDSAAYFCASSLTEGNEAFFGQGTRLTVV.

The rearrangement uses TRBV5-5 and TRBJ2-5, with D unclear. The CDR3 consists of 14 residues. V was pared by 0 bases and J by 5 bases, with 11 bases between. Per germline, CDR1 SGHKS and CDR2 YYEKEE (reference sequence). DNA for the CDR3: TGTGCCAGCAGCTTGGCGGGCTTCCCGGAGACCCAGTACTTC. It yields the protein CASSLAGFPETQYF.

CDR3: CASRGDRGPSYEQYF. In DNA form, the CDR3 reads TGTGCCAGCAGGGGCGACAGGGGGCCTTCCTACGAGCAGTACTTC. The chain carries TRBV2 and TRBJ2-7, with TRBD1 matching over 10 bases. This CDR3 spans 15 amino acids. Unmatched junction bases numbered 6, after V lost 6 bases and J lost 1 base. Germline-derived CDR1 and CDR2 are SNHLY and FYNNEI.

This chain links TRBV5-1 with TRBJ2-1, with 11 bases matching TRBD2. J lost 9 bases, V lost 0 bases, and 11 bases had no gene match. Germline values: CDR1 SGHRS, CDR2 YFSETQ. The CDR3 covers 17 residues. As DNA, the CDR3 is TGCGCCAGCAGCTTGGAACTAGCGGGAGTCTCAGGGGGTGAGCAGTTCTTC. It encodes CASSLELAGVSGGEQFF.

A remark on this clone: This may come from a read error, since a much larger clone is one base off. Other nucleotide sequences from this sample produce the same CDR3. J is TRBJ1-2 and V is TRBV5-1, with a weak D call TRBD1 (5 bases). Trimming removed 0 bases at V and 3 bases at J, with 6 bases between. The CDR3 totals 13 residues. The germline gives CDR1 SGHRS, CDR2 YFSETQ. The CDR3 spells CASSLVGDYGYTF. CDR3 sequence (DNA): TGCGCCAGCAGCTTGGTAGGGGACTATGGCTACACCTTC.

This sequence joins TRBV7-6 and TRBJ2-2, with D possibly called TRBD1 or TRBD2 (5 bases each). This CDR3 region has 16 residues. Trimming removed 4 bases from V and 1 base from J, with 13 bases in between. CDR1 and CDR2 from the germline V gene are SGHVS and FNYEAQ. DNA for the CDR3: TGTGCCAGCAGCTGGGACGGATCTTTGAACACCGGGGAGCTGTTTTTT. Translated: CASSWDGSLNTGELFF.